This TCR beta chain emerged from a study of blood T cell repertoires in COVID-19. Study context: COVID-19 samples collected from the United States, Italy and Spain covered acute and convalescent phases. T cells, B-cell-depleted T cells, or PBMCs supplied cDNA or gDNA.

This clone was seen a single time. The CDR3 contains 14 residues. CDR1 and CDR2 from the germline V gene are DFQATT and SNEGSKA (reference sequence). The V and J ends lost 3 bases and 0 bases respectively, with 11 bases between them. TCRdb keeps only in-frame clones here, not all; method: immunoSEQ multiplex PCR. The sample shows roughly 220,000 clones, just over 85% of them seen only once. The age range of participants was about 18 to 95 years, with residence in around 22 US areas. Researchers sorted participants into cohorts using their self-reported clinical history. The chain combines TRBV20-1 with TRBJ1-2; D perhaps matches TRBD1 (6 bases). Material for sequencing was PBMCs or T cells enriched from blood (not recorded which). This TCR was recovered from a woman in her thirties or forties with acute COVID-19. The CDR3 region has the DNA TGCAGTGCTAGTTTGGGGGCTGCTAACTATGGCTACACCTTC. It yields the protein CSASLGAANYGYTF.